The 29 T cell receptor beta chains below come from one sample, sequenced in a study of blood T cell repertoires in COVID-19. Produced via immunoSEQ multiplex PCR; TCRdb's table is partial and in-frame only. The sample records more than 200,000 clones, around 87% being singletons. Sequences were obtained from peripheral blood. The receptors shown here come from a woman aged 55-70 years with COVID-19, enrolled during active disease.

The table lists this clone with many counts. The genes are TRBV28 and TRBJ1-1; 7 nucleotides agree with TRBD1. In germline, CDR1 is MDHEN, CDR2 SYDVKM. The trim removed 6 bases at V and 0 bases at J, leaving 7 bases unmatched. CDR3 length equals 15 residues. CDR3 in amino acids: CASRSLQGMNTEAFF. The CDR3 DNA is TGTGCCAGCAGAAGCCTACAGGGGATGAACACTGAAGCTTTCTTT.

The chain recombines TRBV27 with TRBJ2-1; tentatively, D is TRBD2 (5 bases). With 3 bases removed from V and 4 bases from J, the gap between germline ends came to 16 bases. The CDR3 contains 16 residues. Per germline, CDR1 MNHEY and CDR2 SMNVEV (reference sequence). The CDR3 nucleotides are TGTGCCAGCAGTTTCCCTGGCGGGCCGGGTTACAATGAGCAGTTCTTC. Translation gives CASSFPGGPGYNEQFF.

V gene TRBV19 combines with J gene TRBJ2-1; D is perhaps TRBD2 (6 bases). Trimming shortened V by 8 bases and J by 4 bases, and 18 bases separated the two germline ends. Per germline, CDR1 LNHDA and CDR2 SQIVND (reference sequence). The CDR3 is made up of 15 amino acids. In DNA, the CDR3 is TGTGCCAGTCGGAGGGACCGGGCCGGTTACAATGAGCAGTTCTTC. Amino acid sequence: CASRRDRAGYNEQFF.

V usage is TRBV5-6 and J usage is TRBJ1-1; perhaps TRBD1 as D (6 bases). CDR1 and CDR2 (germline): SGHDT, YYEEEE. V was trimmed by 4 bases and J by 7 bases, leaving 14 bases between them. This CDR3 spans 13 amino acids. CDR3 nucleotides: TGTGCCAGCAGCCGGAACCTCAGGGGTGAAGCTTTCTTT. Protein sequence: CASSRNLRGEAFF.

The DNA of the CDR3 is TGTGCCAGCAGCCCAGCGGCAGGGGGAGGTCGTGAAAAACTGTTTTTT. This sequence encodes CASSPAAGGGREKLFF. The V call is TRBV7-2, the J call TRBJ1-4; 7 nucleotides align to TRBD1. Losses at the gene ends were 5 bases for V and 7 bases for J; bases not matched to a gene: 13. This CDR3 comprises 16 residues. Germline V lookup: CDR1 SGHTA, CDR2 FQGNSA.

The chain employs TRBV19 and TRBJ1-5; TRBD1 matches 10 bases. Trimming took 6 bases from V and 6 from J; bases not matched to a gene: 11. The CDR3 sequence is 16 residues long. Germline-derived CDR1 and CDR2 are LNHDA and SQIVND (reference sequence). CDR3 DNA: TGTGCCAGTAGATCTGTGGGGACAGGGGCCCGTCAGCCCCAGCATTTT. Amino acid sequence: CASRSVGTGARQPQHF.

The rearrangement joins TRBV29-1 to TRBJ1-1; D possibly corresponds to TRBD1 (5 bases). V lost 4 bases and J 5 bases, leaving 14 bases between the germline ends. CDR1 and CDR2 (germline): SQVTM, ANQGSEA. This CDR3 has 13 amino acids. The CDR3 protein is CSVGTGGKTEAFF. In DNA form, the CDR3 reads TGCAGCGTTGGAACAGGAGGGAAAACTGAAGCTTTCTTT.

The chain recombines TRBV10-1 with TRBJ1-5; no firm D call. Trimming pared 7 bases from V and 4 bases from J, leaving 20 bases between. The CDR3 has 16 amino acids. Germline CDR1 reads WNHNN; CDR2 reads SYGVQD (reference sequence). The CDR3 loop is CASTSRPSETNQPQHF. The CDR3 nucleotides are TGCGCCAGCACCTCGCGCCCAAGCGAAACTAATCAGCCCCAGCATTTT.

The chain links TRBV5-4 to TRBJ2-1; 9 bases are shared with TRBD2. The ends lost 0 bases at V and 9 bases at J; junction bases unmatched: 10. CDR3 length equals 16 residues. The germline V gene encodes CDR1 SGHNT and CDR2 YYREEE (reference sequence). The chain's CDR3 is CASSLVGGRGTTEQFF. Here the CDR3 DNA reads TGTGCCAGCAGCTTGGTTGGCGGGAGGGGAACCACTGAGCAGTTCTTC.

V gene TRBV19 combines with J gene TRBJ1-1, with TRBD1 identical over 12 bases. Trimming cost V 5 bases and J 3 bases; bases outside gene matches: 10. Germline V gene lookup returns CDR1 LNHDA and CDR2 SQIVND (reference sequence). This CDR3 spans 17 amino acids. The CDR3 DNA reads as TGTGCCAGTAGTGCCTACTGGGGACAGGGGGCGTACACTGAAGCTTTCTTT. This sequence encodes CASSAYWGQGAYTEAFF.

This rearrangement joins TRBV28 to TRBJ2-5; TRBD2 matches 11 bases. CDR1 is MDHEN and CDR2 is SYDVKM in the germline V gene. V lost 4 bases and J lost 5; bases outside the gene matches: 18. The CDR3 has 19 residues. The CDR3 here is CASSSPGRVRTSGLETQYF. The CDR3 bases are TGTGCCAGCAGTTCTCCGGGTAGGGTACGGACTAGCGGGTTGGAGACCCAGTACTTC. The whole variable domain, filled in from reference TRBV28 and TRBJ2-5, reads DVKVTQSSRYLVKRTGEKVFLECVQDMDHENMFWYRQDPGLGLRLIYFSYDVKMKEKGDIPEGYSVSREKKERFSLILESASTNQTSMYLCASSSPGRVRTSGLETQYFGPGTRLLVL.

This clone was counted only a few times. The V and J genes are TRBV7-2 and TRBJ1-5; no clear D gene. The CDR3 length is 14 residues. Germline V CDR1 and CDR2: SGHTA, FQGNSA. V lost 5 bases and J 2 bases, leaving 10 bases between the germline ends. CDR3 in amino acids: CASSQLSGNQPQHF. The CDR3 nucleotides are TGTGCCAGCAGCCAACTATCCGGCAATCAGCCCCAGCATTTT.

The table lists this clone with a count of one. V usage is TRBV25-1 and J usage is TRBJ2-1; D may be TRBD2 (5 bases). The CDR3 is 17 residues long. V was pared by 0 bases and J by 3 bases, with 15 bases between. Germline-derived CDR1 and CDR2 are MGHDK and SYGVNS. The CDR3 DNA is TGTGCCAGCAGTGAATATCTGGGTAGCGCGGGCTACAATGAGCAGTTCTTC. Its protein product is CASSEYLGSAGYNEQFF.

The V gene is TRBV28, the J gene TRBJ2-4, with TRBD2 matching 10 bases. The CDR3 contains 17 residues. V shed 3 bases, J shed 0 bases, and the junction held 5 bases outside the gene matches. Per germline, CDR1 MDHEN and CDR2 SYDVKM. The DNA of the CDR3 is TGTGCCAGCAGTTTTACCCTAGCGGGAGAAGCCAAAAACATTCAGTACTTC. Protein sequence: CASSFTLAGEAKNIQYF.

This clone was seen a single time. The chain has TRBV19 and TRBJ2-1; 16 nucleotides agree with TRBD2. V lost 5 bases and J lost 9; bases outside the gene matches: 13. Germline V gene sequence: CDR1 LNHDA, CDR2 SQIVND (reference sequence). The CDR3 is 18 residues long. The CDR3 spells CASSPGTSGRARRSEQFF. The CDR3 region has the DNA TGTGCCAGTAGTCCAGGGACTAGCGGGAGGGCCCGGCGGAGTGAGCAGTTCTTC.

The rearrangement joins TRBV6-6 to TRBJ2-1; 14 nucleotides line up with TRBD2. CDR3 length: 15 amino acids. Germline V lookup: CDR1 MNHNY, CDR2 SVGAGI (reference sequence). The V and J ends lost 4 bases and 7 bases, in that order; junction bases with no gene match: 3. Written as DNA, the CDR3 is TGTGCCAGCAGTTTCGGGACTAGCGGGAGTAATGAGCAGTTCTTC. As protein: CASSFGTSGSNEQFF.

CDR3 DNA: TGTGCCAGCAGCGAGGGGACTCGCGCGAACACCGGGGAGCTGTTTTTT. It yields the protein CASSEGTRANTGELFF. The chain has TRBV5-4 and TRBJ2-2; the D gene is possibly TRBD2 (6 bases). The V end lost 4 bases, the J end lost 0 bases, and 13 bases lay between the germline ends. The CDR3 length is 16 residues. CDR1 is SGHNT, CDR2 YYREEE, per germline (reference sequence).

The V call is TRBV6-2 or TRBV6-3, the J call TRBJ2-2; D remains ambiguous. The CDR3 sequence is 14 residues long. Trimming cost V 5 bases and J 1 base, with 8 bases left between them. Germline CDR1 reads MNHEY; CDR2 reads SVGEGT. In nucleotides, the CDR3 is TGTGCCAGCAGTAGAGTTCTGAACACCGGGGAGCTGTTTTTT. It codes for CASSRVLNTGELFF.

The V call is TRBV7-8, the J call TRBJ2-5, with D perhaps matching TRBD1 (6 bases). The length of the CDR3 is 14 residues. The germline gives CDR1 SGHVS, CDR2 FQNEAQ. V shed 5 bases and J shed 2 bases, with 12 bases lying between them. This CDR3 is CASSVYRVQETQYF. CDR3 bases: TGTGCCAGCAGCGTTTACAGGGTTCAAGAGACCCAGTACTTC. The whole variable domain, filled in from reference TRBV7-8 and TRBJ2-5, reads GAGVSQSPRYKVAKRGQDVALRCDPISGHVSLFWYQQALGQGPEFLTYFQNEAQLDKSGLPSDRFFAERPEGSVSTLKIQRTQQEDSAVYLCASSVYRVQETQYFGPGTRLLVL.

The gene calls are TRBV4-1 and TRBJ1-1; tentatively, D is TRBD1 (5 bases). The germline CDR1 and CDR2 sequences are MGHRA and YSYEKL. Trimming took 5 bases from V and 4 from J, leaving 14 bases between them. This CDR3 region has 14 residues. This CDR3 reads CASSGPLRGTEAFF. In DNA form, the CDR3 reads TGCGCCAGCAGCGGGCCATTAAGGGGCACTGAAGCTTTCTTT.

V and J are TRBV6-2 or TRBV6-3 and TRBJ2-7, with 11 bases aligning to TRBD2. Germline assignment: CDR1 MNHEY and CDR2 SVGEGT. V gave up 5 bases and J gave up 6 bases; unmatched junction bases: 6. CDR3 size: 14 residues. CDR3 in amino acids: CASSVAGGSSEQYF. CDR3 coding DNA: TGTGCCAGCAGTGTAGCGGGAGGGTCGAGCGAGCAGTACTTC.

The rearrangement uses TRBV24-1 and TRBJ2-1; TRBD1 agrees at 10 bases. V dropped 3 bases and J dropped 3; count of bases not matched to a gene: 4. From germline, CDR1 is KGHDR and CDR2 SFDVKD. CDR3 length: 16 residues. The CDR3 is CATSDPGTGVYNEQFF. The CDR3, as DNA: TGTGCCACCAGTGATCCCGGGACAGGGGTCTACAATGAGCAGTTCTTC.

The chain is built from TRBV5-1 and TRBJ2-7; D unresolved. The germline gives CDR1 SGHRS, CDR2 YFSETQ. The length of the CDR3 is 14 residues. V lost 1 base and J 0 bases, leaving 8 bases between the germline ends. The CDR3 reads CASSLFYSSYEQYF. The CDR3 DNA reads as TGCGCCAGCAGCTTGTTCTACAGCTCCTACGAGCAGTACTTC.

This chain links TRBV7-2 with TRBJ1-6; D uncertain. Germline CDR1 is SGHTA and CDR2 is FQGNSA. The CDR3 extends over 18 amino acids. V lost 4 bases and J 2 bases, leaving 18 bases between the germline ends. The CDR3 reads CASSSPRSRVPYNSPLHF. The CDR3 region has the DNA TGTGCCAGCAGCTCCCCCCGTTCACGGGTTCCCTATAATTCACCCCTCCACTTT.

This sequence joins TRBV6-1 and TRBJ1-4, with D unclear. The CDR3 is made up of 17 amino acids. Per the germline V gene, CDR1 is MNHNS and CDR2 is SASEGT. V was cut by 3 bases and J by 6 bases, with 20 bases left in between. In nucleotides, the CDR3 is TGTGCCAGCAGTGAGGGTCGGGGAGGGAATGGGGATGAAAAACTGTTTTTT. Translated, it gives CASSEGRGGNGDEKLFF.

This clone has just one count. The chain joins TRBV19 to TRBJ2-7; 7 bases are shared with TRBD2. The germline V gene encodes CDR1 LNHDA and CDR2 SQIVND (reference sequence). CDR3 length: 14 residues. V dropped 5 bases and J dropped 3; count of bases not matched to a gene: 7. Written as DNA, the CDR3 is TGTGCCAGTAGTCCCCCGGGGAGGGACTACGAGCAGTACTTC. Residues: CASSPPGRDYEQYF.

Comments on this clone: In the same sample, other DNA sequences code for this CDR3. V usage is TRBV19 and J usage is TRBJ1-5; D gene unclear. Germline V gene lookup returns CDR1 LNHDA and CDR2 SQIVND (reference sequence). The CDR3 loop spans 14 amino acids. Trimming left V 3 bases short and J 4 bases short, with 10 bases between. The CDR3 DNA reads TGTGCCAGTAGTATCCGCGGAGGAAATCAGCCCCAGCATTTT. Protein product: CASSIRGGNQPQHF.

This clone was seen more than once but under ten times. The V gene is TRBV29-1, the J gene TRBJ1-1; 7 bases are shared with TRBD1. CDR3 length: 13 residues. With V trimmed by 5 bases and J by 3 bases, 6 bases remained unmatched. Germline CDR1 SQVTM, CDR2 ANQGSEA. The DNA for the CDR3 is TGCAGCGTTCGGGACAGTTGGGACACTGAAGCTTTCTTT. It is translated as CSVRDSWDTEAFF.

Concerning this clone itself: Within the sample, other DNA sequences also encode this same CDR3. This chain joins TRBV6-5 and TRBJ1-1; 7 nucleotides match TRBD1. Germline lookup yields CDR1 MNHEY and CDR2 SVGAGI. Trimming cost V 6 bases and J 5 bases; bases outside gene matches: 6. The CDR3 is made up of 13 amino acids. In DNA form, the CDR3 reads TGTGCCAGCAGCAGGGACAGTCGAACTGAAGCTTTCTTT. It is translated as CASSRDSRTEAFF.